One and the same sample provided the 6 T cell receptor beta chains below, sequenced in a study of blood T cell repertoires in COVID-19. The repertoire was sequenced with immunoSEQ multiplex PCR; TCRdb's copy has only in-frame clones and lacks some. The sample records fewer than 500,000 clones, around 88% being singletons. The sample was peripheral blood. The receptors shown here come from a young woman with acute or convalescent COVID-19.

The chain is built from TRBV4-1 and TRBJ2-7; TRBD1 might be the D (7 bases). The CDR3 is 16 amino acids. Germline CDR1 reads MGHRA; CDR2 reads YSYEKL. Between the trimmed V and J ends, which lost 4 bases and 6 bases, there was a span of 22 bases. Written as DNA, the CDR3 is TGCGCCAGCAGCCTCAGAGTGGGAAGTCAGGGGGGCGAGCAGTACTTC. Protein sequence: CASSLRVGSQGGEQYF.

Only a few counts were recorded for this clone. The chain has TRBV2 and TRBJ1-5; 7 bases line up with TRBD1. Germline V gene data show CDR1 as SNHLY and CDR2 as FYNNEI. The trim removed 1 base at V and 4 bases at J, leaving 1 base unmatched. CDR3 size: 14 residues. CDR3 protein: CASSEGRGNQPQHF. CDR3 DNA sequence: TGTGCCAGCAGTGAAGGCAGGGGGAATCAGCCCCAGCATTTT.

The rearrangement joins TRBV5-1 to TRBJ2-7; the D gene is possibly TRBD1 (6 bases). This CDR3 region has 15 residues. From germline, CDR1 is SGHRS and CDR2 YFSETQ. The V and J ends lost 5 bases and 2 bases respectively, with 17 bases between them. CDR3 DNA: TGCGCCAGCAGTTTGCAGGGGACACTCACCTACGAGCAGTACTTC. Amino acids: CASSLQGTLTYEQYF.

Here the CDR3 reads CASSQVAGGRNTGELFF. CDR3 coding DNA: TGCGCCAGCAGCCAAGTTGCGGGGGGCCGAAACACCGGGGAGCTGTTTTTT. The chain links TRBV4-1 to TRBJ2-2; 8 bases align to TRBD2. The CDR3 consists of 17 residues. Unmatched junction bases numbered 6, after V lost 1 base and J lost 2 bases. In germline, CDR1 is MGHRA, CDR2 YSYEKL.

V usage is TRBV2 and J usage is TRBJ2-7; 13 bases agree with TRBD2. The CDR3 has 14 residues. Looked up from germline, CDR1 is SNHLY and CDR2 is FYNNEI. V shed 2 bases and J 7 bases; nucleotides not matched to a gene: 2. The CDR3 DNA is TGTGCCAGCAGTGAACTACTAGCGGGGGGGGAGCAGTACTTC. The encoded protein is CASSELLAGGEQYF. Looking up the rest from reference TRBV2 and TRBJ2-7 gives the full variable domain: EPEVTQTPSHQVTQMGQEVILRCVPISNHLYFYWYRQILGQKVEFLVSFYNNEISEKSEIFDDQFSVERPDGSNFTLKIRSTKLEDSAMYFCASSELLAGGEQYFGPGTRLTVT.

The V and J genes are TRBV11-2 and TRBJ2-6, with 7 bases matching TRBD1. Germline V CDR1 and CDR2: SGHAT, FQNNGV. The ends lost 2 bases at V and 0 bases at J; junction bases unmatched: 7. This CDR3 has 18 residues. This chain's CDR3 is CASSLFHRGLSGANVLTF. In nucleotides, the CDR3 is TGTGCCAGCAGCTTATTCCACAGGGGCCTCTCTGGGGCCAACGTCCTGACTTTC.